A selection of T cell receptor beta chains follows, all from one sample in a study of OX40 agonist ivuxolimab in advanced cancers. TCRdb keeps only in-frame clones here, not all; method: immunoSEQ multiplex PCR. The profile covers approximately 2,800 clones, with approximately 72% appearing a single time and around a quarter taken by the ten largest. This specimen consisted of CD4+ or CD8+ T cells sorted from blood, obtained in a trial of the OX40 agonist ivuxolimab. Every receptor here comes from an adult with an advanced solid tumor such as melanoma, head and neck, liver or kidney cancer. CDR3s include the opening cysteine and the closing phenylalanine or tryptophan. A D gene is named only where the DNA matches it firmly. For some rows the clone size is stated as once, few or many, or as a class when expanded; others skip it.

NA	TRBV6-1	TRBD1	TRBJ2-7	TGTGCCAGCAGGGGACAGGGGAGGTACGAGCAGTACTTC	CASRGQGRYEQYF
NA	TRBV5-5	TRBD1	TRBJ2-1	TGTGCCAGCAGCTACGGGGGACAGGGATACAATGAGCAGTTCTTC	CASSYGGQGYNEQFF
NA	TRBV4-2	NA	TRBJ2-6	TGTGCCAGCAGCCAAGAAGGGAGCTCTGGGGCCAACGTCCTGACTTTC	CASSQEGSSGANVLTF
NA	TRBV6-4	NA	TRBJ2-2	TGTGCCAGCAGTGAGGGACAGAACACCGGGGAGCTGTTTTTT	CASSEGQNTGELFF
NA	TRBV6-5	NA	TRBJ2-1	TGTGCCAGCAGTCGGGGCGGGTATGAGCAGTTCTTC	CASSRGGYEQFF
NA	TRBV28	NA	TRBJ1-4	TGTGCCAGCAGGGGGGGGACTGATTATGAAAAACTGTTTTTT	CASRGGTDYEKLFF
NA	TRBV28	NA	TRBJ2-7	TGTGCCAGCAGTTCCCCGTTTGATACCTACGAGCAGTACTTC	CASSSPFDTYEQYF
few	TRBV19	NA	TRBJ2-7	TGTGCCAGTACGGCAGGGGGGGACGAGCAGTACTTC	CASTAGGDEQYF
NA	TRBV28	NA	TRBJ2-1	TGTGCCAGCAGTACCGCGGATGAGCAGTTCTTC	CASSTADEQFF
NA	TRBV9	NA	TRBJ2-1	TGTGCCAGCAACTCCGGAGACTCCTACAATGAGCAGTTCTTC	CASNSGDSYNEQFF
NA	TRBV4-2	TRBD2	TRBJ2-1	TGTGCCAGCAGCCAAGAGGGACTAGCGGGAGGCAATGAGCAGTTCTTC	CASSQEGLAGGNEQFF
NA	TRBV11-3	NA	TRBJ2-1	TGTGCCAGCAGCCCCTCTTTAAGCTCCTACAATGAGCAGTTCTTC	CASSPSLSSYNEQFF
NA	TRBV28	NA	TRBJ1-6	TGTGCCAGCCATGACCCGTATAATTCACCCCTCCACTTT	CASHDPYNSPLHF
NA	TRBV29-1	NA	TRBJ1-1	TGCAGCGTAGACCCTACAAGCCTGAACACTGAAGCTTTCTTT	CSVDPTSLNTEAFF
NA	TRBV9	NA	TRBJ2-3	TGTGCCAGCAGCGTAGCAGGGGATACGCAGTATTTT	CASSVAGDTQYF
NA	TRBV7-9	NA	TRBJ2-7	TGTGCCAGCAGCTTAGCTCTGGCAGGGGCCGAGCAGTACTTC	CASSLALAGAEQYF
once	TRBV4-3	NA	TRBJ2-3	TGCGCCAGCAGCCAAGAAAACAGGGTGGTGTATACGCAGTATTTT	CASSQENRVVYTQYF
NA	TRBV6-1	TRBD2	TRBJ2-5	TGTGCCAGCAGTGGAGTCGCGGGAGGGCCCGGGACCCAGTACTTC	CASSGVAGGPGTQYF
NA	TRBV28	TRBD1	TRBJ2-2	TGTGCCAGCAGAGGACAGGGAGCGAACACCGGGGAGCTGTTTTTT	CASRGQGANTGELFF
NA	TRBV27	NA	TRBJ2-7	TGTGCCAGCAGTTTATCTGGCCTGGCCTACGAGCAGTACTTC	CASSLSGLAYEQYF
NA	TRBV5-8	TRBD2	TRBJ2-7	TGTGCCAGCAGCCTGATATCGCTGGACGGGGGGTACGAGCAGTACTTC	CASSLISLDGGYEQYF
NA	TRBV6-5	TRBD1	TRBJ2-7	TGTGCCAGCAGGTACACCACAGGGGGTTTCTTACACGAGCAGTACTTC	CASRYTTGGFLHEQYF
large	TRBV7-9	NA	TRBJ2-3	TGTGCCAGCAGCGGGCCTGGGGTAGGTAGCACAGATACGCAGTATTTT	CASSGPGVGSTDTQYF
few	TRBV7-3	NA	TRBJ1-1	TGTGCCAGCAGCATGCCCGGGCTCGAGGGTACTGAAGCTTTCTTT	CASSMPGLEGTEAFF
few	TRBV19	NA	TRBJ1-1	TGTGCCAGTAGTATGGGAGGGGCAGACACTGAAGCTTTCTTT	CASSMGGADTEAFF
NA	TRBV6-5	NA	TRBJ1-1	TGTGCCAGCAGGTGGAGGGACTTGAACACTGAAGCTTTCTTT	CASRWRDLNTEAFF
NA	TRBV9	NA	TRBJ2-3	TGTGCCAGCAGCGTAGCATGGGGGGATACGCAGTATTTT	CASSVAWGDTQYF
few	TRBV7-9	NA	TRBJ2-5	TGTGCCAGCAGCTTAGAAAGTTGGTTCGGCGGAAAAAAAGAGACCCAGTACTTC	CASSLESWFGGKKETQYF
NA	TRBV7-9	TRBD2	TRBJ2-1	TGTGCCAGCAGCTCGGGGACTAGCGGGGGTGATGAGCAGTTCTTC	CASSSGTSGGDEQFF
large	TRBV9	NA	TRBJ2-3	TGTGCCAGCAGCGAGGGCTGGCGGACTAGCACAGATACGCAGTATTTT	CASSEGWRTSTDTQYF
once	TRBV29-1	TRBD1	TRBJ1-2	TGCAGCGTGGAAGCCTCGGACAGGGAGGTAGCTAACTATGGCTACACCTTC	CSVEASDREVANYGYTF
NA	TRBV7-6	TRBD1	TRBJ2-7	TGTGCCAGCAGCTTAGACGGGACAGGGGAGGGCGACGAGCAGTACTTC	CASSLDGTGEGDEQYF
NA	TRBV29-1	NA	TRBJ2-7	TGCAGCGTTGAAGATCAGGCAGGCGAGCAGTACTTC	CSVEDQAGEQYF
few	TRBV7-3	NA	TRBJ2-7	TGTGCCAGCAGCTTAAGCCAGGGAGACGACGAGCAGTACTTC	CASSLSQGDDEQYF
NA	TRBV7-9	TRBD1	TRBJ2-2	TGTGCCAGCAGCTGGGAACAGGGGGGTACGAACACCGGGGAGCTGTTTTTT	CASSWEQGGTNTGELFF
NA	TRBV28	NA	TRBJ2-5	TGTGCCAGCAGCGATCCGACTCAGGGGCAAGAGACCCAGTACTTC	CASSDPTQGQETQYF